Here is one T cell receptor (beta chain) with its context. Its specificity is not known. The record originates from a study of cytomegalovirus exposure and HLA in healthy donors. Turning to the study itself: A previous analysis identified more than 100 million unique TCR beta sequences derived from approximately 190 million T cells. Study outcomes and limitations: Later work found that TCR association rates differed between HLA loci; DRB1 had the most and HLA-C the fewest.

Donors counted as nominally healthy when sampled, yet unrecorded immune exposures were likely. The CDR3 has 14 amino acids. Germline loops: CDR1 MNHEY, CDR2 SMNVEV (reference sequence). V lost 5 bases to trimming and J lost 5 bases; unmatched junction nucleotides: 4. Primers: 60 Vbeta forward and 13 Jbeta reverse. Generated by immunoSEQ multiplex PCR, the TCRdb table keeps only in-frame clones and is missing some. The table records approximately 100,000 clones, around four fifths of them present only once. The chain joins TRBV27 to TRBJ1-5; TRBD1 aligns across 9 bases. The specimen was PBMCs. This TCR was sampled from a man aged 50-60 years in good health and CMV-seronegative. The chain's CDR3 is CASSPGTGYQPQHF. CDR3 bases: TGTGCCAGCAGTCCCGGGACAGGGTATCAGCCCCAGCATTTT.